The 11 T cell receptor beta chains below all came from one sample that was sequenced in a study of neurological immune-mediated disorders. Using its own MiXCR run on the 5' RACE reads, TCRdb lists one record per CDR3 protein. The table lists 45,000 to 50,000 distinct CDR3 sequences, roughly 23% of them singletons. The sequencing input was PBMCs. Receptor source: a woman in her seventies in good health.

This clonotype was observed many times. The CDR3 spells CASSPGTGYNEQFF. Written as DNA, the CDR3 is TGCGCCAGCAGCCCAGGGACAGGCTACAATGAGCAGTTCTTC. V is TRBV4-3 and J is TRBJ2-1; 8 nucleotides agree with TRBD1. Germline-derived CDR1 and CDR2 are LGHNA and YSLEER. V shed 4 bases, J shed 3 bases, and the junction held 2 bases outside the gene matches. This CDR3 contains 14 residues.

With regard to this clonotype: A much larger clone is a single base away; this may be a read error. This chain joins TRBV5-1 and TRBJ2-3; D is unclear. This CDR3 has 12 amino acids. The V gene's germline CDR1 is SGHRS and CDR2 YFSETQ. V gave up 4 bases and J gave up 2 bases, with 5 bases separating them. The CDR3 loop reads CASSINTDTQYF. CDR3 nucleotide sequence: TGCGCCAGCAGCATAAACACAGATACGCAGTATTTT.

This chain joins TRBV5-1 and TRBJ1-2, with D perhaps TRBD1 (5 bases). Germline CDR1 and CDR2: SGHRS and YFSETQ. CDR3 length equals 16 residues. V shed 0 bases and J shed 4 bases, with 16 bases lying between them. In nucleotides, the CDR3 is TGCGCCAGCAGCTTGGGACAGCCGTCTACCATCTATGGCTACACCTTC. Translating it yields CASSLGQPSTIYGYTF.

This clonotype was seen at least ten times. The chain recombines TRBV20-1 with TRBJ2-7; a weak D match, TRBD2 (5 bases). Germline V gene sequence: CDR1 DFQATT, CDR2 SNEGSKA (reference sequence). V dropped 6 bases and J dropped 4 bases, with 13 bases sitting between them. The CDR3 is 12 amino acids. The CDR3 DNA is TGCAGTGCGAACGGTCCGGGGTACGAGCAGTACTTC. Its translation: CSANGPGYEQYF.

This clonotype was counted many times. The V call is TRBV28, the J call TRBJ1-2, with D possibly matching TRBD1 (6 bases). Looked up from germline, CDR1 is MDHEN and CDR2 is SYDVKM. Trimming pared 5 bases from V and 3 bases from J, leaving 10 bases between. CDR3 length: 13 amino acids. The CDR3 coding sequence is TGTGCCAGCAGTCAGGACAGTCACTATGGCTACACCTTC. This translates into CASSQDSHYGYTF.

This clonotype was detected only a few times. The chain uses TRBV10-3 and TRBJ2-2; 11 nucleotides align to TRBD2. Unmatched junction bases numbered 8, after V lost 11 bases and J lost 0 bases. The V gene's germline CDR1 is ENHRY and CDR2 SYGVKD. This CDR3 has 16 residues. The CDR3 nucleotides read TGTGCCTCCAAGGCTAGCGGGGGGTCGAACACCGGGGAGCTGTTTTTT. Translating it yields CASKASGGSNTGELFF.

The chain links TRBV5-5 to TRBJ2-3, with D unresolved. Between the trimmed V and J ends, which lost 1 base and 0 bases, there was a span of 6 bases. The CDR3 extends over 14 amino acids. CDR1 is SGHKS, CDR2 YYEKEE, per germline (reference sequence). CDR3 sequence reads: CASSLMTSTDTQYF. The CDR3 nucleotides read TGTGCCAGCAGCTTGATGACCAGCACAGATACGCAGTATTTT.

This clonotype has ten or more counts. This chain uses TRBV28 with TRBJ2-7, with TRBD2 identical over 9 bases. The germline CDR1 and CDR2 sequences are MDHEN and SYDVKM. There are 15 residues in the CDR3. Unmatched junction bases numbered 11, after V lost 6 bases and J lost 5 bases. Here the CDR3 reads CASRPIAGVMHEQYF. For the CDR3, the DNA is TGTGCCAGCAGGCCTATAGCGGGAGTAATGCACGAGCAGTACTTC.

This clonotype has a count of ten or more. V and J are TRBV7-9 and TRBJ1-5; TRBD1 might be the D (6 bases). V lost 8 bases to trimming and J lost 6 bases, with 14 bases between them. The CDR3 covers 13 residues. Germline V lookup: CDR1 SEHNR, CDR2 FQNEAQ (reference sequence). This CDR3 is CASGPQGRQPQHF. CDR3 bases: TGTGCCAGCGGCCCACAGGGTCGTCAGCCCCAGCATTTT.

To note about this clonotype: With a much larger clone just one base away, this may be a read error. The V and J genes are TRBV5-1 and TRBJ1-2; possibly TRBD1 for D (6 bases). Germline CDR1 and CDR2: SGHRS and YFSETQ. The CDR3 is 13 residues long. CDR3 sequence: CASSRGGLDGHTF. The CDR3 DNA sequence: TGCGCCAGCAGCCGCGGGGGCTTGGATGGCCACACCTTC.

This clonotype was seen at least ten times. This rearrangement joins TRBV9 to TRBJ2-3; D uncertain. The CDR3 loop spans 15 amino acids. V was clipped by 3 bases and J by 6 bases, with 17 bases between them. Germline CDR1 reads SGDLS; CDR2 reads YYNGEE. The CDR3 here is CASSADRTAEDTQYF. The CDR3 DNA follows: TGTGCCAGCAGCGCGGATCGGACCGCGGAGGATACGCAGTATTTT.